The clone carrying this T cell receptor beta chain was seen once. Its target is not known. All gene names here are mouse names. The CDR3 end lies 1 residue beyond the end of the read and is filled in from the germline J gene. This record belongs to a study of tissue T cells after allogeneic stem cell transplantation. V was pared by 2 bases and J by 6 bases, with 4 bases between. The germline gives CDR1 FNHDT, CDR2 SITEND (reference sequence). The CDR3 runs to 11 residues. CDR3 sequences, V/J genes, frequencies and template counts came from survey-depth TCRbeta sequencing. The repertoire was sequenced with immunoSEQ multiplex PCR; TCRdb's copy has only in-frame clones and lacks some. The data contain approximately 50,000 clones, over 70% of them singletons. Study observations and caveats: Anatomically similar tissues had similar TCR repertoires within each patient. Blood and spleen captured only part of the tissue TCR repertoire. Shared clones across patients were few; motif clustering revealed tissue-specific shared signatures.

This clonotype was obtained from a pool of C57BL/6 mice in good health. The V call is TRBV19, the J call TRBJ2-5, with D uncertain. Sequencing was carried out using sorted cells pooled from one or two spleens. Here the CDR3 reads CASSIRDTQYF. CDR3 DNA, as far as it was read: TGTGCCAGCAGTATCAGGGACACCCAGTAC.